The 10 T cell receptor beta chains given below trace back to one sample, sequenced in a study of blood T cell repertoires in COVID-19. Repertoires were generated with immunoSEQ multiplex PCR, while TCRdb's copy carries only in-frame clones and drops some. The sample records approximately 470,000 clones, roughly 87% being singletons. The sequenced sample was PBMCs or T cells enriched from blood (not recorded which). The receptors were gathered from a woman aged 18-30 years who had recovered from COVID-19.

V usage is TRBV2 and J usage is TRBJ1-2; 10 bases are a match to TRBD1. Trimming at V came to 10 bases and at J to 4 bases, leaving 9 bases not matched to a gene. From germline, CDR1 is SNHLY and CDR2 FYNNEI. CDR3 length: 14 amino acids. The CDR3 protein is CATFPRDRGYGYTF. Here the CDR3 DNA reads TGTGCCACCTTCCCTAGGGACAGGGGCTATGGCTACACCTTC.

The chain recombines TRBV19 with TRBJ2-7, with D hard to call. Germline values: CDR1 LNHDA, CDR2 SQIVND (reference sequence). V lost 0 bases and J lost 0, with 6 bases in between. CDR3 length equals 14 residues. The CDR3 sequence is CASSIETASYEQYF. The CDR3 bases are TGTGCCAGTAGTATAGAAACAGCCTCCTACGAGCAGTACTTC. The full variable domain, with the rest looked up from reference TRBV19 and TRBJ2-7, is DGGITQSPKYLFRKEGQNVTLSCEQNLNHDAMYWYRQDPGQGLRLIYYSQIVNDFQKGDIAEGYSVSREKKESFPLTVTSAQKNPTAFYLCASSIETASYEQYFGPGTRLTVT.

The chain joins TRBV2 to TRBJ2-7, with TRBD1 identical over 9 bases. V shed 4 bases, J shed 0 bases, and the junction held 10 bases outside the gene matches. The CDR3 sequence is 17 residues long. Germline-derived CDR1 and CDR2 are SNHLY and FYNNEI. For the CDR3, the DNA is TGTGCCAGCAGTGGTCTGATTTGGGGACAGGGCTCCTACGAGCAGTACTTC. It is translated as CASSGLIWGQGSYEQYF.

The chain combines TRBV30 with TRBJ1-2; D is uncertain. The CDR3 consists of 14 residues. Trimming stripped 0 bases from V and 4 bases from J, with 12 bases between. Germline values: CDR1 GTSNPN, CDR2 SVGIG (reference sequence). CDR3 residues: CAWSVRGIFYGYTF. The DNA for the CDR3 is TGTGCCTGGAGTGTACGGGGAATCTTCTATGGCTACACCTTC.

The chain employs TRBV6-5 and TRBJ2-1, with TRBD1 as a possible D gene (7 bases). Trimming cost V 2 bases and J 9 bases, with 17 bases left between them. The CDR3 spans 15 residues. Germline CDR1 MNHEY, CDR2 SVGAGI. The CDR3 spells CASSYGGGVKSEQFF. DNA of the CDR3: TGTGCCAGCAGTTACGGAGGGGGCGTAAAAAGTGAGCAGTTCTTC.

The rearrangement links TRBV28 to TRBJ2-7, with D possibly being TRBD2 (5 bases). The CDR3 covers 14 residues. Germline lookup yields CDR1 MDHEN and CDR2 SYDVKM. The ends were cut back, 5 bases at V and 3 bases at J, with 14 bases in the middle. The CDR3 bases are TGTGCCAGCAGTCCTCGACGGGAACACTACGAGCAGTACTTC. It encodes CASSPRREHYEQYF.

The chain carries TRBV6-5 and TRBJ1-1; possible D gene TRBD1, 5 bases. The germline V and J ends were trimmed by 4 bases and 1 base, with 13 bases remaining between them. Germline V gene data show CDR1 as MNHEY and CDR2 as SVGAGI. The CDR3 sequence is 15 residues long. Here the CDR3 reads CASSSFLGGNTEAFF. CDR3 in DNA: TGTGCCAGCAGTTCGTTTTTGGGGGGGAACACTGAAGCTTTCTTT.

This clone appeared a single time. The chain combines TRBV7-2 with TRBJ1-1, with D possibly matching TRBD1 (5 bases). CDR3 size: 16 residues. V lost 5 bases to trimming and J lost 6 bases, with 22 bases between them. Germline assignment: CDR1 SGHTA and CDR2 FQGNSA. This chain's CDR3 is CASSLNPGTLTSEAFF. The CDR3 nucleotides read TGTGCCAGCAGCCTAAACCCTGGGACTTTAACGTCTGAAGCTTTCTTT.

This chain connects TRBV7-8 to TRBJ2-1; possibly TRBD1 for D (5 bases). Trimming removed 1 base from V and 10 bases from J, with 14 bases in between. The CDR3 spans 14 residues. Germline V lookup: CDR1 SGHVS, CDR2 FQNEAQ. The CDR3 loop is CASSLDRGVGEQFF. For the CDR3, the DNA is TGTGCCAGCAGCTTAGATAGGGGCGTGGGCGAGCAGTTCTTC.

This chain connects TRBV5-1 to TRBJ1-1; a possible D gene is TRBD1 (5 bases). The CDR3 extends over 14 amino acids. V gave up 0 bases and J gave up 6 bases, with 12 bases separating them. Germline CDR1 is SGHRS and CDR2 is YFSETQ. The CDR3 DNA reads as TGCGCCAGCAGCTTGGGGGCAGGGCCGTCTGAAGCTTTCTTT. The encoded protein is CASSLGAGPSEAFF.